These 2 T cell receptor beta chains originate from one sample sequenced in a study of OX40 agonist ivuxolimab in advanced cancers. Libraries were made using the immunoSEQ multiplex PCR assay. Entries here come from immuneACCESS through TCRdb and include only in-frame sequences with V and J called. Some clones fail to appear in such tables; in the studies checked, an unresolved V gene covers under half of the shortfall, and the cause of the remainder is unknown. The sample yields about 59,000 clones; about 94% were counted once. The ten biggest clones cover around a fifth of the sample. This specimen consisted of CD4+ or CD8+ T cells sorted from blood, obtained in a trial of the OX40 agonist ivuxolimab. These receptors all stem from an adult with an advanced solid tumor such as melanoma, head and neck, liver or kidney cancer.

CDR3 in DNA: TGTGCCAGCAGCCCCCCGGAATACGTAATCACCGGGGAGCTGTTTTTT. It encodes CASSPPEYVITGELFF. This chain links TRBV7-9 with TRBJ2-2; D not resolved. The CDR3 runs to 16 residues. V was cut by 5 bases and J by 4 bases, with 17 bases left in between. Germline CDR1 is SEHNR and CDR2 is FQNEAQ (reference sequence).

This chain connects TRBV4-3 to TRBJ1-6; TRBD1 might be the D (6 bases). With 1 base removed from V and 10 bases from J, the gap between germline ends came to 11 bases. Germline V lookup: CDR1 LGHNA, CDR2 YSLEER. The CDR3 length is 14 residues. Written as DNA, the CDR3 is TGCGCCAGCAGCCAAGCGGGACAAAGCTCACCCCTCCACTTT. Translated, it gives CASSQAGQSSPLHF.